There are many counts of the clone carrying this T cell receptor beta chain. Its antigen is unknown. The data stem from a study of spatial heterogeneity in lung cancer. The V and J ends lost 1 base and 1 base respectively, with 8 bases between them. Germline-derived CDR1 and CDR2 are MDHEN and SYDVKM. The CDR3 length is 16 residues. Broader study findings: In tumors, expanded intratumoral alpha and beta TCR counts tracked mutation counts.

Specified time point: sample taken at primary tumor resection. TCRdb redid the calling of the 5' RACE reads with MiXCR, one entry per CDR3 protein. The sample lists fewer than 20,000 distinct CDR3 sequences, over 6.5% occurring once. This sequence was found in a female donor with early-stage non-small cell lung cancer. The sample here was lung tumor tissue, taken at surgery. The V call is TRBV28, the J call TRBJ2-6; D perhaps matches TRBD1 (5 bases). CDR3 DNA sequence: TGTGCCAGCAGTTTATATGGGGCTTCTGGGGCCAACGTCCTGACTTTC. Translating it yields CASSLYGASGANVLTF.